This entry concerns a single T cell receptor beta chain. Its matching antigen is unknown. The sample originates from a study of siplizumab effects on memory and regulatory T cells. Trimming removed 7 bases at V and 5 bases at J, with 17 bases between. Germline CDR1 reads SEHNR; CDR2 reads FQNEAQ (reference sequence). CDR3 length: 15 residues. Investigators obtained sequences from unstimulated naive, memory, effector memory and TEMRA subsets in three donor pairs. It was 85,000 to 100,000 TCR templates that were assayed per sample. The table came from immunoSEQ multiplex PCR; TCRdb's copy has only in-frame clones and leaves some out. The sample records roughly 50,000 clones, nearly 98% being singletons. Regarding the study as a whole: Mappable alloreactive CD4+ clones averaged approximately 62% Treg-derived with siplizumab versus around 27% in controls.

The TCR was taken from a human donor in good health. V usage is TRBV7-9 and J usage is TRBJ2-2, with a tentative D call TRBD2 (5 bases). Source material: naive CD4+ T cells sorted from blood. CDR3 protein: CASTPLGRRTGELFF. CDR3 coding DNA: TGTGCCAGCACCCCCCTCGGCCGGAGGACCGGGGAGCTGTTTTTT.